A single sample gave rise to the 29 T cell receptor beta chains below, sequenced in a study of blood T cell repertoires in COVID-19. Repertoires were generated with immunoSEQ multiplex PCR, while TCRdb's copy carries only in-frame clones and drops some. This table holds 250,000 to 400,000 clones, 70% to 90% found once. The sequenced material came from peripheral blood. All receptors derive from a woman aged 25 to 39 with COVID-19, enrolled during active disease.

The CDR3 DNA is TGTGCCAGCGCGATTACAGGTTCCTATGAAAAACTGTTTTTT. Translated: CASAITGSYEKLFF. The chain links TRBV28 to TRBJ1-4, with D perhaps TRBD1 (5 bases). The germline V gene encodes CDR1 MDHEN and CDR2 SYDVKM. V was trimmed by 8 bases and J by 6 bases, leaving 16 bases between them. The CDR3 loop spans 14 amino acids.

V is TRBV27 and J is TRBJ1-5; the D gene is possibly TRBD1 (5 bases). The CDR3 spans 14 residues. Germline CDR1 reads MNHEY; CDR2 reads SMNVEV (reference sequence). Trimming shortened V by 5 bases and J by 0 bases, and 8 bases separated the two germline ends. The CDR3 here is CASSPGFSNQPQHF. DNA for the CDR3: TGTGCCAGCAGTCCAGGGTTTAGCAATCAGCCCCAGCATTTT.

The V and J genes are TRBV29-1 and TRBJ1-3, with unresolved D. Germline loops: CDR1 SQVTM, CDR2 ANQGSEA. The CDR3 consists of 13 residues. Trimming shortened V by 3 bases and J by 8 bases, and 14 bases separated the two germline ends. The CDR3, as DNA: TGCAGCGTTGATGCAGGCCGCGGGGACACCATATATTTT. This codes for CSVDAGRGDTIYF.

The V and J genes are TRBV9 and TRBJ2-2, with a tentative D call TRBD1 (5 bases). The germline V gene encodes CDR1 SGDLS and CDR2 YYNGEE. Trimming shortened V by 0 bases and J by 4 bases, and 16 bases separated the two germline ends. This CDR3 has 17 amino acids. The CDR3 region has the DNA TGTGCCAGCAGCGTAGCTTTCTCCAGGGCTGCCACCGGGGAGCTGTTTTTT. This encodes CASSVAFSRAATGELFF. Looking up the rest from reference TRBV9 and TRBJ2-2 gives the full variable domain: DSGVTQTPKHLITATGQRVTLRCSPRSGDLSVYWYQQSLDQGLQFLIQYYNGEERAKGNILERFSAQQFPDLHSELNLSSLELGDSALYFCASSVAFSRAATGELFFGEGSRLTVL.

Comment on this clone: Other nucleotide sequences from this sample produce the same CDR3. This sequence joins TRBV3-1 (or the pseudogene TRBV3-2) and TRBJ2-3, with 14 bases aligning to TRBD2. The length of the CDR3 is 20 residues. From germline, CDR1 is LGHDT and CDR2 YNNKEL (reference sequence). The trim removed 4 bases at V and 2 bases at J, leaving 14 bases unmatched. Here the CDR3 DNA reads TGTGCCAGCAGCCTGAAGGCCTTGGGACTAGCGGGGGCCGTCACAGATACGCAGTATTTT. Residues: CASSLKALGLAGAVTDTQYF.

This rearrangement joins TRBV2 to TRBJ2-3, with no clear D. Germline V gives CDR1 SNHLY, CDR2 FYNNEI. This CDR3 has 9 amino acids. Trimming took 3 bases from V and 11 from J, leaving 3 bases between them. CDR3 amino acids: CASSDRQYF. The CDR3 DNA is TGTGCCAGCAGTGACAGGCAGTATTTT.

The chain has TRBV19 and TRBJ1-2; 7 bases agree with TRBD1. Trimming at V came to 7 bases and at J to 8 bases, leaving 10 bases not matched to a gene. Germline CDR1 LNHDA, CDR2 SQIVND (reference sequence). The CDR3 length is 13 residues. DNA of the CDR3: TGTGCCAGTACCTCGACAGGGTTAGGGGGCTACACCTTC. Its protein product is CASTSTGLGGYTF.

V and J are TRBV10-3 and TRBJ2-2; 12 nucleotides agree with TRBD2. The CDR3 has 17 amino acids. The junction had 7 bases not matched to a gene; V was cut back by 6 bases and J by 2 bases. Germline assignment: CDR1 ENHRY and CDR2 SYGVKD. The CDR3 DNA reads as TGTGCCATCAGACCTACTAGCGGGGGGCTTAACACCGGGGAGCTGTTTTTT. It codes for CAIRPTSGGLNTGELFF.

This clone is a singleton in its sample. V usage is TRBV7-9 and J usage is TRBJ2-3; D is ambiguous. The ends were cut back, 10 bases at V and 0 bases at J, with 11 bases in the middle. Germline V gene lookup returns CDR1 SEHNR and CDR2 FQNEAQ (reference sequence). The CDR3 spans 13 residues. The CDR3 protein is CATTPSSTDTQYF. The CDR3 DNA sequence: TGTGCCACCACCCCCTCCAGCACAGATACGCAGTATTTT.

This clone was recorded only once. In DNA, the CDR3 is TGTGCCAGCAGTTACTCGGGGCCTCGGTGGTATGGCTACACCTTC. Amino acids: CASSYSGPRWYGYTF. V gene TRBV6-5 combines with J gene TRBJ1-2; possible D gene TRBD1, 5 bases. CDR1 and CDR2 (germline): MNHEY, SVGAGI. This CDR3 is built from 15 residues. Between the trimmed V and J ends, which lost 0 bases and 5 bases, there was a span of 13 bases.

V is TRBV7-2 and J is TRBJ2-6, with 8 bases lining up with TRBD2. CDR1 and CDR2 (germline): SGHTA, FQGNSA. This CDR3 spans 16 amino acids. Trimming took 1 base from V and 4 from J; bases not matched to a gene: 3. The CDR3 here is CASSLVAGPGANVLTF. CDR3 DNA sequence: TGTGCCAGCAGCTTAGTAGCGGGGCCAGGGGCCAACGTCCTGACTTTC.

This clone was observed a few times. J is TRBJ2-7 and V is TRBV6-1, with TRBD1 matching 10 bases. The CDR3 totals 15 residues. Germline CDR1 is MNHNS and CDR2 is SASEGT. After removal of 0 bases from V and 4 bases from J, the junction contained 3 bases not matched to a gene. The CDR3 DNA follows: TGTGCCAGCAGTGAAGCTGGGACAGGGGTTTACGAGCAGTACTTC. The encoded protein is CASSEAGTGVYEQYF.

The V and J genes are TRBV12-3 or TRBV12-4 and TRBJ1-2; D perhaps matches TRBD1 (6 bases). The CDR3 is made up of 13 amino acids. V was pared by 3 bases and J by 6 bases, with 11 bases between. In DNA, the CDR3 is TGTGCCAGCAGTTTGGCAGGGGATCATGGCTACACCTTC. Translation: CASSLAGDHGYTF.

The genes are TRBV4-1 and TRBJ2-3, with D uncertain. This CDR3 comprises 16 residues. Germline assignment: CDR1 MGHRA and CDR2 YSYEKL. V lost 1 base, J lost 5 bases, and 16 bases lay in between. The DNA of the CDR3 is TGCGCCAGCAGCCAAGGGGTCCTTCCCAGCGAAGATACGCAGTATTTT. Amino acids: CASSQGVLPSEDTQYF.

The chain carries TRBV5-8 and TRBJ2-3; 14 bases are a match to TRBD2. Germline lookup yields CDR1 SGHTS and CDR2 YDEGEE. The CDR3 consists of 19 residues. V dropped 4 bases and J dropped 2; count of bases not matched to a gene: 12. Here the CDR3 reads CASSSLYGTSGSHTDTQYF. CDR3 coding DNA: TGTGCCAGCAGCAGCCTCTACGGGACTAGCGGGAGCCACACAGATACGCAGTATTTT.

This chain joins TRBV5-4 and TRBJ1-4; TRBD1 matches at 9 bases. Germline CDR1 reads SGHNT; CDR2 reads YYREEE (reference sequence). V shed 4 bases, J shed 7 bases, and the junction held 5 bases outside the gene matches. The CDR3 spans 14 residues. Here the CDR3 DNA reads TGTGCCAGCAGCCCGGGACAGGGAAGTGAAAAACTGTTTTTT. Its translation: CASSPGQGSEKLFF.

CDR3 DNA: TGCAGCGTGGACACAGGGGGCTGGGTAGCGGGGCGCCTGGAGACCCAGTACTTC. Translation gives CSVDTGGWVAGRLETQYF. V is TRBV29-1 and J is TRBJ2-5, with D tentatively TRBD1 (9 bases). The CDR3 loop spans 18 amino acids. Trimming left V 6 bases short and J 5 bases short, with 31 bases between. Germline CDR1 is SQVTM and CDR2 is ANQGSEA.

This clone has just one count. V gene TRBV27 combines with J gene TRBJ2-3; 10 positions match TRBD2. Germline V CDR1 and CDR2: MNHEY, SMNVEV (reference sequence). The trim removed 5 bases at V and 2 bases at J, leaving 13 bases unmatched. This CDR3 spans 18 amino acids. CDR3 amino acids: CASSPRPRTSGYTDTQYF. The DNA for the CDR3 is TGTGCCAGCAGTCCACGGCCCCGGACTAGCGGTTACACAGATACGCAGTATTTT.

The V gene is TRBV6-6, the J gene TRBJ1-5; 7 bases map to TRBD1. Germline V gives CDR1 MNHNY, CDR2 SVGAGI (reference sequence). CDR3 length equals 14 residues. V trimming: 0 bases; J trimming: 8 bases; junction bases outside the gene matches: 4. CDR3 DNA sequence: TGTGCCAGCAGTTACTCCCAGGGGGACGAGCCCCAGCATTTT. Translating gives CASSYSQGDEPQHF.

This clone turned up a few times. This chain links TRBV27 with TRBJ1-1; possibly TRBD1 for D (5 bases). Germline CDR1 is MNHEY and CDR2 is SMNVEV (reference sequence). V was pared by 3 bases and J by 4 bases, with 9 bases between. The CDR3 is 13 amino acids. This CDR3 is CASSLLQATEAFF. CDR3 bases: TGTGCCAGCAGTTTGTTACAGGCCACTGAAGCTTTCTTT.

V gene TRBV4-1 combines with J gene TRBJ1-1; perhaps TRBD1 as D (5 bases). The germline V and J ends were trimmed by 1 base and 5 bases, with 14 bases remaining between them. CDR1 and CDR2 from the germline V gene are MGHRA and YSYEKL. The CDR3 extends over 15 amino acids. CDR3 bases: TGCGCCAGCAGCCAAGCTGGGGGGTACCGAACTGAAGCTTTCTTT. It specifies CASSQAGGYRTEAFF.

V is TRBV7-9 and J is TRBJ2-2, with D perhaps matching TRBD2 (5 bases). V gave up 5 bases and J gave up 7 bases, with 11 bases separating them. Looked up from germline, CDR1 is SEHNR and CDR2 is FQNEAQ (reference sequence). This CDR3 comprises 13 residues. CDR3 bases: TGTGCCAGCAGCCTAACGGGGTTCGGGGAGCTGTTTTTT. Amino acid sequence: CASSLTGFGELFF.

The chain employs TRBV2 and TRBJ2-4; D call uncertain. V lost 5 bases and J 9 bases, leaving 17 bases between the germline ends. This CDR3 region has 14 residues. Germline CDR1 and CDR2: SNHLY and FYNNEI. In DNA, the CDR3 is TGTGCCAGCAGTCCTACTCCCAGGATGGGCATTCAGTACTTC. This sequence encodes CASSPTPRMGIQYF.

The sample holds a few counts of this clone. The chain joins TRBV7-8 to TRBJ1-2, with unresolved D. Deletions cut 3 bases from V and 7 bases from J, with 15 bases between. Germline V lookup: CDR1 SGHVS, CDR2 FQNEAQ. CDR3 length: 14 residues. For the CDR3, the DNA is TGTGCCAGCAGCTTCTCAAGGTCCCGAGGTGGCTACACCTTC. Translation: CASSFSRSRGGYTF.

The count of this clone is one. CDR3 coding DNA: TGTGCCAGCAGTAGCAGGGCTAGGGTCTCTGGGGCCAACGTCCTGACTTTC. Its protein product is CASSSRARVSGANVLTF. The rearrangement links TRBV6-2 or TRBV6-3 to TRBJ2-6, with D maybe TRBD1 (5 bases). Germline V lookup: CDR1 MNHEY, CDR2 SVGEGT. The V gene lost 5 bases and the J gene lost 0 bases, with 14 bases spanning the gap. This CDR3 comprises 17 residues.

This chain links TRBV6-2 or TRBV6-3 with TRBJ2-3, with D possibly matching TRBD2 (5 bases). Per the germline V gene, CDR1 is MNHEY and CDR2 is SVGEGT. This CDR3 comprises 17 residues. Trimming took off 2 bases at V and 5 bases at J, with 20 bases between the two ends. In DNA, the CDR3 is TGTGCCAGCAGTTACCCACACGGCCCACCCGGAGGAGATACGCAGTATTTT. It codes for CASSYPHGPPGGDTQYF.

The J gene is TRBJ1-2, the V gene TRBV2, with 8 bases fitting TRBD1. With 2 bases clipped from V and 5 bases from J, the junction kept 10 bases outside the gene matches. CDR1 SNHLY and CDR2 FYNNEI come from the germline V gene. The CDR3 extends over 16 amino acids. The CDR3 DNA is TGTGCCAGCAGTGAAACAGGGGGGGACCGGGTGTATGGCTACACCTTC. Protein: CASSETGGDRVYGYTF. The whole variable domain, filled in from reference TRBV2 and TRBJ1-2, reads EPEVTQTPSHQVTQMGQEVILRCVPISNHLYFYWYRQILGQKVEFLVSFYNNEISEKSEIFDDQFSVERPDGSNFTLKIRSTKLEDSAMYFCASSETGGDRVYGYTFGSGTRLTVV.

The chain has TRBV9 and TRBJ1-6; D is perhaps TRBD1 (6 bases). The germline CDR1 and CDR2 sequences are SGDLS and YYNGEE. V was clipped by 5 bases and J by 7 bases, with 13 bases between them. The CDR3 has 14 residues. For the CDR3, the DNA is TGTGCCAGCAGTGAACAGGGCGCCAATTCACCCCTCCACTTT. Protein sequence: CASSEQGANSPLHF.

The DNA of the CDR3 is TGTGCCAGCAGCTTAGTCGGGGGGGGAGCCTACAATGAGCAGTTCTTC. Amino acids: CASSLVGGGAYNEQFF. This rearrangement joins TRBV7-6 to TRBJ2-1; the match to TRBD2 covers 8 bases. Germline values: CDR1 SGHVS, CDR2 FNYEAQ. V was clipped by 1 base and J by 2 bases; unmatched bases: 4. The CDR3 contains 16 residues.